The next 26 T cell receptor beta chains were all read from a single sample in a study of T cell responses to AZD1222 COVID-19 vaccine. Repertoires were generated with immunoSEQ multiplex PCR, while TCRdb's copy carries only in-frame clones and drops some. Here the sample spans about 130,000 clones, around 85% being singletons. Sequenced material: peripheral blood, taken on day 0 of AZD1222 vaccination. The receptors here all came from an adult in good health.

The rearrangement uses TRBV19 and TRBJ1-1; D gene unclear. The CDR3 is 17 residues long. Germline CDR1 reads LNHDA; CDR2 reads SQIVND (reference sequence). V shed 2 bases and J shed 1 base, with 17 bases lying between them. The CDR3 sequence: CASSIKGMGVANTEAFF. The CDR3 coding sequence is TGTGCCAGTAGTATAAAGGGAATGGGTGTAGCGAACACTGAAGCTTTCTTT.

The chain employs TRBV7-2 and TRBJ1-1; a weak D match, TRBD1 (6 bases). Trimming removed 6 bases at V and 1 base at J, with 15 bases between. The CDR3 contains 15 residues. CDR1 and CDR2 from the germline V gene are SGHTA and FQGNSA. The CDR3, as DNA: TGTGCCAGCAGTAAACAGGGTCAGGCGAACACTGAAGCTTTCTTT. Protein sequence: CASSKQGQANTEAFF. Supplemented by reference TRBV7-2 and TRBJ1-1, the full variable domain reads GAGVSQSPSNKVTEKGKDVELRCDPISGHTALYWYRQSLGQGLEFLIYFQGNSAPDKSGLPSDRFSAERTGGSVSTLTIQRTQQEDSAVYLCASSKQGQANTEAFFGQGTRLTVV.

The V and J genes are TRBV5-1 and TRBJ2-1; 7 bases align to TRBD2. The germline CDR1 and CDR2 sequences are SGHRS and YFSETQ. V shed 4 bases and J 2 bases; nucleotides not matched to a gene: 6. This CDR3 contains 15 residues. CDR3 bases: TGCGCCAGCAGCCCCAGCGGGGACCCCTACAATGAGCAGTTCTTC. Translation: CASSPSGDPYNEQFF.

V is TRBV5-1 and J is TRBJ2-2; 8 bases match TRBD1. Trimming removed 4 bases from V and 0 bases from J; junction bases left unmatched: 11. The CDR3 runs to 18 residues. Germline loops: CDR1 SGHRS, CDR2 YFSETQ. CDR3 loop: CASSRASPDRANTGELFF. In nucleotides, the CDR3 is TGCGCCAGCAGCCGAGCATCACCGGACAGGGCGAACACCGGGGAGCTGTTTTTT.

The CDR3 region has the DNA TGTGCCAGCAGCTTAAGCGGACCAGGGGGCAATGAGCAGTTCTTC. The encoded protein is CASSLSGPGGNEQFF. The chain employs TRBV7-3 and TRBJ2-1, with 7 bases matching TRBD1. Germline V CDR1 and CDR2: SGHTA, FQGTGA. J was trimmed by 6 bases and V by 1 base; bases with no gene match: 6. This CDR3 contains 15 residues.

The chain employs TRBV3-1 (or the pseudogene TRBV3-2) and TRBJ2-7; the match to TRBD1 covers 7 bases. V lost 2 bases to trimming and J lost 9 bases; unmatched junction nucleotides: 4. In germline, CDR1 is LGHDT, CDR2 YNNKEL (reference sequence). CDR3 length: 12 residues. DNA for the CDR3: TGTGCCAGCAGCCAAAGGGGGCTGTGGCAGTACTTC. This encodes CASSQRGLWQYF.

In DNA, the CDR3 is TGCAGTGGTCGGTGGGATGGAGGCTACACCTTC. Its translation is CSGRWDGGYTF. The gene calls are TRBV20-1 and TRBJ1-2; D remains unclear. Looked up from germline, CDR1 is DFQATT and CDR2 is SNEGSKA (reference sequence). This CDR3 has 11 amino acids. V was trimmed by 7 bases and J by 8 bases, leaving 14 bases between them.

The gene calls are TRBV7-8 and TRBJ1-5; tentative D call: TRBD1 (6 bases). Trimming removed 6 bases at V and 7 bases at J, with 22 bases between. From germline, CDR1 is SGHVS and CDR2 FQNEAQ. This CDR3 comprises 16 residues. CDR3 protein: CASSRGERGTGQPQHF. The CDR3 DNA is TGTGCCAGCAGTAGGGGGGAACGGGGGACGGGGCAGCCCCAGCATTTT.

This clone was observed a single time. V gene TRBV7-2 combines with J gene TRBJ1-1, with TRBD1 matching 8 bases. Germline trimming cut 10 bases from V and 5 bases from J; bases unmatched to any gene: 15. This CDR3 comprises 15 residues. Germline V gene lookup returns CDR1 SGHTA and CDR2 FQGNSA. The CDR3 nucleotides are TGTGCCACCGGAGGACAGGGAACGTCTAGGACTGAAGCTTTCTTT. Translation: CATGGQGTSRTEAFF.

Only one count was recorded for this clone. The chain employs TRBV6-1 and TRBJ1-1, with D uncertain. Germline V CDR1 and CDR2: MNHNS, SASEGT. The CDR3 is made up of 12 amino acids. The V gene lost 0 bases and the J gene lost 8 bases, with 7 bases spanning the gap. CDR3 sequence: CASSEAPGEAFF. The CDR3 DNA reads as TGTGCCAGCAGTGAAGCTCCGGGCGAAGCTTTCTTT.

The chain joins TRBV6-5 to TRBJ1-4, with 8 bases aligning to TRBD1. Unmatched junction bases numbered 11, after V lost 7 bases and J lost 7 bases. Germline lookup yields CDR1 MNHEY and CDR2 SVGAGI. The CDR3 loop spans 15 amino acids. CDR3 amino acids: CASIRRGTGGEKLFF. In DNA form, the CDR3 reads TGTGCCAGCATCCGGCGTGGGACAGGTGGTGAAAAACTGTTTTTT.

The chain is built from TRBV7-9 and TRBJ2-3; 14 nucleotides match TRBD2. CDR3 length equals 19 residues. V lost 5 bases to trimming and J lost 6 bases; unmatched junction nucleotides: 16. CDR1 is SEHNR, CDR2 FQNEAQ, per germline (reference sequence). For the CDR3, the DNA is TGTGCCAGCAGCCCTCGGCCCCTGGGACTAGCGGGAGTAAGGGATACGCAGTATTTT. Protein sequence: CASSPRPLGLAGVRDTQYF.

This chain uses TRBV5-4 with TRBJ1-2, with D possibly being TRBD1 (6 bases). Germline V gene data show CDR1 as SGHNT and CDR2 as YYREEE (reference sequence). V gave up 4 bases and J gave up 2 bases, with 12 bases separating them. This CDR3 is 14 amino acids long. The CDR3 DNA is TGTGCCAGCAGCACGGGAGGGGGGAACTATGGCTACACCTTC. It translates to CASSTGGGNYGYTF.

The genes are TRBV7-8 and TRBJ1-1; no firm D call. Trimming left V 0 bases short and J 6 bases short, with 14 bases between. This CDR3 is 15 amino acids long. Germline CDR1 and CDR2: SGHVS and FQNEAQ. The CDR3 loop is CASSLASQAASEAFF. CDR3 coding DNA: TGTGCCAGCAGCTTAGCGTCGCAGGCAGCCTCTGAAGCTTTCTTT.

The V gene is TRBV27, the J gene TRBJ2-7; D unclear. This CDR3 spans 14 amino acids. Trimming cost V 2 bases and J 6 bases, with 14 bases left between them. Germline V gene data show CDR1 as MNHEY and CDR2 as SMNVEV (reference sequence). In DNA, the CDR3 is TGTGCCAGCAGTTTAGCAGAGGCTTCGGGCGAGCAGTACTTC. Protein product: CASSLAEASGEQYF.

This chain links TRBV9 with TRBJ1-3; D possibly corresponds to TRBD1 (6 bases). Trimming left V 4 bases short and J 2 bases short, with 7 bases between. The CDR3 is 13 amino acids. CDR1 is SGDLS, CDR2 YYNGEE, per germline. Written as DNA, the CDR3 is TGTGCCAGCAGCCAGGGGCCTGGAAACACCATATATTTT. This sequence encodes CASSQGPGNTIYF.

The rearrangement uses TRBV6-4 and TRBJ2-7; 10 positions match TRBD2. Germline trimming cut 6 bases from V and 4 bases from J; bases unmatched to any gene: 9. This CDR3 spans 15 amino acids. From germline, CDR1 is MRHNA and CDR2 SNTAGT. CDR3 protein: CASSPEAGGQYEQYF. DNA of the CDR3: TGTGCCAGCAGCCCCGAAGCGGGGGGGCAATACGAGCAGTACTTC.

V gene TRBV29-1 combines with J gene TRBJ1-1; 9 positions agree with TRBD1. After removal of 7 bases from V and 3 bases from J, the junction contained 12 bases not matched to a gene. The CDR3 spans 15 residues. Per the germline V gene, CDR1 is SQVTM and CDR2 is ANQGSEA. The CDR3 spells CSGATGGQFHTEAFF. In DNA, the CDR3 is TGCAGCGGAGCCACAGGGGGCCAGTTTCACACTGAAGCTTTCTTT.

The chain has TRBV10-3 and TRBJ2-1, with TRBD1 matching 12 bases. The CDR3 covers 13 residues. The ends lost 8 bases at V and 10 bases at J; junction bases unmatched: 6. The germline V gene encodes CDR1 ENHRY and CDR2 SYGVKD. This chain's CDR3 is CAIPGQGANEQFF. CDR3 nucleotides: TGTGCCATCCCGGGACAGGGGGCAAACGAGCAGTTCTTC.

This clone was counted only a few times. V usage is TRBV10-1 and J usage is TRBJ1-4; D possibly corresponds to TRBD1 (6 bases). The germline CDR1 and CDR2 sequences are WNHNN and SYGVQD (reference sequence). The CDR3 sequence is 13 residues long. Trimming left V 9 bases short and J 2 bases short, with 10 bases between. CDR3 region: CARSQGTNEKLFF. The CDR3 DNA is TGCGCCAGGTCTCAGGGGACTAATGAAAAACTGTTTTTT.

The rearrangement joins TRBV15 to TRBJ2-5, with D uncertain. Trimming pared 3 bases from V and 1 base from J, leaving 6 bases between. The CDR3 is 13 amino acids. The V gene's germline CDR1 is LNHNV and CDR2 YYDKDF (reference sequence). DNA of the CDR3: TGTGCCACCAGCAGGAACCTCCAAGAGACCCAGTACTTC. It yields the protein CATSRNLQETQYF.

CDR3 sequence: CASSLKGNRAYEQYF. CDR3 DNA sequence: TGTGCCAGCAGCCTCAAGGGAAATAGGGCGTACGAGCAGTACTTC. The genes are TRBV7-6 and TRBJ2-7; no reliable D call. Germline CDR1 SGHVS, CDR2 FNYEAQ. V was trimmed by 5 bases and J by 4 bases, leaving 18 bases between them. This CDR3 is 15 amino acids long.

This rearrangement joins TRBV19 to TRBJ1-6; 8 bases are shared with TRBD1. This CDR3 has 15 amino acids. The trim removed 6 bases at V and 5 bases at J, leaving 6 bases unmatched. Germline CDR1 is LNHDA and CDR2 is SQIVND (reference sequence). The CDR3 sequence is CASRLDRGDNSPLHF. CDR3 DNA sequence: TGTGCCAGTAGGTTAGACAGGGGCGATAATTCACCCCTCCACTTT.

The chain employs TRBV21-1 and TRBJ1-2. TRBV21-1 is marked as a pseudogene. This CDR3 spans 14 amino acids. CDR3 DNA: TGTGCCAGGTGGGGGGCCCCCACCGAGGGTGGCTACACCTTC. Its protein product is CARWGAPTEGGYTF.

The CDR3 region is CATSDEGGPPGELFF. In DNA, the CDR3 is TGTGCCACCAGTGATGAGGGGGGCCCCCCCGGGGAGCTGTTTTTT. The chain has TRBV24-1 and TRBJ2-2; D possibly uses TRBD1 or TRBD2 (6 bases each). The CDR3 extends over 15 amino acids. The germline V and J ends were trimmed by 3 bases and 6 bases, with 13 bases remaining between them. CDR1 and CDR2 (germline): KGHDR, SFDVKD.

The rearrangement joins TRBV5-6 to TRBJ1-1, with D perhaps TRBD1 (6 bases). There are 14 residues in the CDR3. V lost 0 bases and J lost 10, with 16 bases in between. The V gene's germline CDR1 is SGHDT and CDR2 YYEEEE. CDR3 DNA: TGTGCCAGCAGCTTGGACGTGGGGGCGCTTGGAGCTTTCTTT. Its translation: CASSLDVGALGAFF.